This TCR beta chain was recovered during a study of vaccination and CD4 T cells after COVID-19. In the study overall: The convalescent group had six males, four females, seven Caucasians, two Asians, one multiracial.

Cultured CD4+ T cells had their DNA profiled by the Oncomine TCR Beta short-read assay. One entry per CDR3 protein results from TCRdb running MiXCR on the PCR reads. The table lists around 23,000 distinct CDR3 sequences, about 42% of them singletons. To note about this clonotype: What it recognizes is unknown.

Trimming removed 0 bases at V and 4 bases at J, with 15 bases between. The CDR3 is 16 residues long. Per germline, CDR1 SNHLY and CDR2 FYNNEI. The time point: late sampling 161 to 241 days after vaccination in a few convalescent patients. As for treatment: approximately nine-day PBMC culture with coronavirus spike peptide pools or control peptides (ViraFEST assay). The study's findings and limits: Post-infection sampling omitted early timepoints and covered relatively few convalescent patients.

This receptor was taken from a human donor who had recovered from COVID-19. The sample here was CD4+ T cells from blood, cultured in vitro, taken about 7 months after SARS-CoV-2 vaccination. The genes are TRBV2 and TRBJ1-2; D gene unclear. The CDR3 region has the DNA TGTGCCAGCAGTGAAGCGCCGTTGGGGAGCATCTATGGCTACACCTTC. This translates into CASSEAPLGSIYGYTF.